This TCR beta chain was documented in a study of shared clonotypes between healthy human individuals. Healthy and HIV-negative, the adult donors had no recent acute infections or vaccinations. Every subset's genomic DNA went evenly onto several immunoSEQ plates. Data came from immunoSEQ multiplex PCR; TCRdb stores just in-frame clones and leaves some out. The data contain under 650,000 clones, 90% to 97% of them seen just once; the ten biggest clones take up about 0.057%. This sequence originates from a woman younger than 45 in good health. The specimen sequenced was naive CD4+ T cells sorted from blood. The subset is: CD45RA+ positively selected.

CDR3 nucleotide sequence: TGCGCCAGCAGCTTGGAGGGCTGGGGGGTTCAGCCCCAGCATTTT. Its protein is CASSLEGWGVQPQHF. The rearrangement links TRBV5-1 to TRBJ1-5; D perhaps matches TRBD1 (5 bases). The CDR3 spans 15 residues. V was pared by 0 bases and J by 6 bases, with 13 bases between. Germline CDR1 SGHRS, CDR2 YFSETQ.